A single sample gave rise to the 22 T cell receptor beta chains below, sequenced in a study of cytomegalovirus exposure and HLA in healthy donors. Libraries were prepared by immunoSEQ multiplex PCR; TCRdb keeps only in-frame clonotypes and omits some of them. This repertoire shows over 60,000 clones, about 95% found once; its top ten account for approximately 3.3%. Sequencing was performed on PBMCs. The receptors were sampled from a young man in good health and CMV-seronegative.

The rearrangement joins TRBV30 to TRBJ2-1; a weak D match, TRBD1 (6 bases). CDR1 is GTSNPN and CDR2 is SVGIG in the germline V gene (reference sequence). The length of the CDR3 is 13 residues. V shed 3 bases and J shed 6 bases, with 12 bases lying between them. The CDR3 protein is CAWSTGWANEQFF. The CDR3, as DNA: TGTGCCTGGAGCACAGGGTGGGCCAATGAGCAGTTCTTC.

The gene calls are TRBV19 and TRBJ1-1; tentative D call: TRBD1 (6 bases). The CDR3 has 14 residues. Per germline, CDR1 LNHDA and CDR2 SQIVND (reference sequence). With 11 bases removed from V and 0 bases from J, the gap between germline ends came to 16 bases. CDR3 DNA: TGTGCCTCATTATTAGGGGGAATGAACACTGAAGCTTTCTTT. It codes for CASLLGGMNTEAFF.

This chain uses TRBV7-6 with TRBJ1-5; D is uncertain. Germline CDR1 reads SGHVS; CDR2 reads FNYEAQ. V was pared by 1 base and J by 3 bases, with 4 bases between. There are 13 residues in the CDR3. The CDR3 DNA reads as TGTGCCAGCAGCTTAGACATCAATCAGCCCCAGCATTTT. Translated: CASSLDINQPQHF. Full variable domain (missing parts from reference TRBV7-6 and TRBJ1-5): GAGVSQSPRYKVTKRGQDVALRCDPISGHVSLYWYRQALGQGPEFLTYFNYEAQQDKSGLPNDRFSAERPEGSISTLTIQRTEQRDSAMYRCASSLDINQPQHFGDGTRLSIL.

The chain is built from TRBV29-1 and TRBJ1-1; 9 bases are a match to TRBD1. The germline V gene encodes CDR1 SQVTM and CDR2 ANQGSEA. V lost 6 bases to trimming and J lost 3 bases; unmatched junction nucleotides: 8. This CDR3 spans 14 amino acids. The chain's CDR3 is CSVVRDREDTEAFF. Here the CDR3 DNA reads TGCAGCGTCGTAAGGGACAGGGAGGACACTGAAGCTTTCTTT.

CDR3 loop: CASSFAGEETQYF. CDR3 in DNA: TGCGCCAGCAGCTTCGCAGGGGAAGAGACCCAGTACTTC. The chain is built from TRBV5-1 and TRBJ2-5, with a tentative D call TRBD1 (6 bases). The CDR3 is 13 amino acids. The V end was cut by 2 bases, the J end by 3 bases, with 8 bases between. Germline CDR1 SGHRS, CDR2 YFSETQ.

The CDR3 here is CASSTGQGSYEQYF. In nucleotides, the CDR3 is TGTGCCAGCAGCACTGGACAGGGTTCCTACGAGCAGTACTTC. This chain connects TRBV5-5 to TRBJ2-7, with TRBD1 matching over 8 bases. Unmatched junction bases numbered 4, after V lost 4 bases and J lost 1 base. CDR1 is SGHKS and CDR2 is YYEKEE in the germline V gene (reference sequence). This CDR3 region has 14 residues.

V is TRBV30 and J is TRBJ1-3; perhaps TRBD1 as D (6 bases). This CDR3 spans 15 amino acids. Trimming stripped 3 bases from V and 0 bases from J, with 12 bases between. From germline, CDR1 is GTSNPN and CDR2 SVGIG (reference sequence). The CDR3 loop is CAWSLTGNSGNTIYF. In DNA, the CDR3 is TGTGCCTGGAGCCTCACAGGGAACTCTGGAAACACCATATATTTT.

This clone was counted once. CDR3 coding DNA: TGTGCCAGCAGTGAAATAGGGGGGGTTTACACTGAAGCTTTCTTT. This encodes CASSEIGGVYTEAFF. The chain is built from TRBV6-1 and TRBJ1-1; the D gene is possibly TRBD1 (6 bases). The CDR3 contains 15 residues. From germline, CDR1 is MNHNS and CDR2 SASEGT. V was cut by 2 bases and J by 3 bases, with 13 bases left in between.

The chain recombines TRBV7-9 with TRBJ2-1, with 9 bases that match TRBD2. Trimming cost V 5 bases and J 7 bases; bases outside gene matches: 15. The CDR3 has 17 amino acids. Germline V gives CDR1 SEHNR, CDR2 FQNEAQ (reference sequence). CDR3 residues: CASSVTTAGGARNEQFF. The CDR3 coding sequence is TGTGCCAGCAGCGTAACTACCGCGGGGGGGGCGCGGAATGAGCAGTTCTTC. The whole variable domain, remainder taken from reference TRBV7-9 and TRBJ2-1, is DTGVSQNPRHKITKRGQNVTFRCDPISEHNRLYWYRQTLGQGPEFLTYFQNEAQLEKSRLLSDRFSAERPKGSFSTLEIQRTEQGDSAMYLCASSVTTAGGARNEQFFGPGTRLTVL.

V gene TRBV4-1 combines with J gene TRBJ1-6; tentative D call: TRBD1 (5 bases). The V end lost 1 base, the J end lost 10 bases, and 17 bases lay between the germline ends. CDR3 length: 16 amino acids. Germline V gives CDR1 MGHRA, CDR2 YSYEKL. CDR3 protein: CASSQANRGIDSPLHF. CDR3 bases: TGCGCCAGCAGCCAAGCGAATCGGGGGATTGACTCACCCCTCCACTTT.

This sequence joins TRBV5-6 and TRBJ2-3; a weak D match, TRBD2 (5 bases). This CDR3 has 15 residues. The V gene lost 2 bases and the J gene lost 1 base, with 11 bases spanning the gap. The germline CDR1 and CDR2 sequences are SGHDT and YYEEEE. This CDR3 reads CASSFRTSRTDTQYF. The CDR3 nucleotides read TGTGCCAGCAGCTTTAGGACTTCCCGCACAGATACGCAGTATTTT.

J is TRBJ2-2 and V is TRBV2; possible D gene TRBD1, 5 bases. Deletions cut 7 bases from V and 1 base from J, with 7 bases between. CDR1 is SNHLY and CDR2 is FYNNEI in the germline V gene. This CDR3 comprises 13 residues. The CDR3 region has the DNA TGTGCCAGCAAACAGGAGAACACCGGGGAGCTGTTTTTT. Translation gives CASKQENTGELFF. Based on the CDR3 plus reference TRBV2 and TRBJ2-2, the full variable domain is EPEVTQTPSHQVTQMGQEVILRCVPISNHLYFYWYRQILGQKVEFLVSFYNNEISEKSEIFDDQFSVERPDGSNFTLKIRSTKLEDSAMYFCASKQENTGELFFGEGSRLTVL.

This clone occurred once. The J gene is TRBJ2-7, the V gene TRBV7-9; D possibly corresponds to TRBD1 (5 bases). V was pared by 1 base and J by 0 bases, with 10 bases between. The CDR3 is made up of 15 amino acids. CDR1 and CDR2 from the germline V gene are SEHNR and FQNEAQ (reference sequence). The CDR3 loop reads CASSLGLTGSYEQYF. CDR3 sequence (DNA): TGTGCCAGCAGCTTAGGGCTTACAGGCTCCTACGAGCAGTACTTC.

The chain carries TRBV15 and TRBJ2-3, with D possibly matching TRBD2 (5 bases). Germline-derived CDR1 and CDR2 are LNHNV and YYDKDF (reference sequence). V was shortened by 5 bases and J by 3 bases, with 18 bases between the two germline ends. This CDR3 spans 16 amino acids. The CDR3 spells CATSLGAGTATDTQYF. The CDR3 nucleotides are TGTGCCACCAGCTTGGGAGCAGGCACCGCTACAGATACGCAGTATTTT.

The V and J genes are TRBV6-6 and TRBJ1-1, with D unclear. Germline V gene sequence: CDR1 MNHNY, CDR2 SVGAGI (reference sequence). The CDR3 contains 15 residues. The V end was cut by 6 bases, the J end by 3 bases, with 17 bases between. The CDR3 nucleotides are TGTGCCAGCAGACCCGGCGGGGTGGTTGACACTGAAGCTTTCTTT. Its translation is CASRPGGVVDTEAFF.

The chain carries TRBV11-2 and TRBJ2-4; TRBD1 aligns across 8 bases. This CDR3 is 17 amino acids long. The V and J ends lost 5 bases and 6 bases, in that order; junction bases with no gene match: 15. Germline lookup yields CDR1 SGHAT and CDR2 FQNNGV. Here the CDR3 reads CASSITGGPTPGNIQYF. CDR3 nucleotide sequence: TGTGCCAGCAGCATTACAGGGGGACCGACCCCCGGAAACATTCAGTACTTC.

The chain joins TRBV11-2 to TRBJ2-7; TRBD2 agrees at 10 bases. Germline values: CDR1 SGHAT, CDR2 FQNNGV. The ends lost 0 bases at V and 5 bases at J; junction bases unmatched: 7. The CDR3 totals 16 residues. CDR3 sequence: CASSLESSSGGDEQYF. The CDR3 DNA follows: TGTGCCAGCAGCTTAGAGAGTTCTAGCGGGGGCGACGAGCAGTACTTC.

The rearrangement links TRBV28 to TRBJ2-7, with a tentative D call TRBD2 (5 bases). V lost 7 bases and J 3 bases, leaving 19 bases between the germline ends. CDR1 is MDHEN, CDR2 SYDVKM, per germline. There are 15 residues in the CDR3. The CDR3 sequence is CASMSGWQTSYEQYF. The CDR3 nucleotides are TGTGCCAGCATGAGCGGCTGGCAGACAAGCTACGAGCAGTACTTC.

V gene TRBV5-6 combines with J gene TRBJ2-7, with D hard to call. Trimming took off 1 base at V and 4 bases at J, with 18 bases between the two ends. CDR1 is SGHDT and CDR2 is YYEEEE in the germline V gene. There are 16 residues in the CDR3. The CDR3 protein is CASSLTVEYGAYEQYF. CDR3 nucleotides: TGTGCCAGCAGCTTGACCGTAGAGTACGGTGCGTACGAGCAGTACTTC. Based on the CDR3 plus reference TRBV5-6 and TRBJ2-7, the full variable domain is DAGVTQSPTHLIKTRGQQVTLRCSPKSGHDTVSWYQQALGQGPQFIFQYYEEEERQRGNFPDRFSGHQFPNYSSELNVNALLLGDSALYLCASSLTVEYGAYEQYFGPGTRLTVT.

This sequence joins TRBV5-4 and TRBJ2-6, with D maybe TRBD2 (6 bases). V was clipped by 0 bases and J by 0 bases, with 13 bases between them. The CDR3 is made up of 18 amino acids. Germline V CDR1 and CDR2: SGHNT, YYREEE (reference sequence). The CDR3 loop reads CASSLVQGGPSGANVLTF. The CDR3 DNA follows: TGTGCCAGCAGCTTGGTTCAGGGAGGCCCCTCTGGGGCCAACGTCCTGACTTTC.

The rearrangement uses TRBV19 and TRBJ2-2; the match to TRBD1 covers 7 bases. The CDR3 loop spans 15 amino acids. Germline CDR1 reads LNHDA; CDR2 reads SQIVND (reference sequence). V shed 6 bases, J shed 5 bases, and the junction held 9 bases outside the gene matches. CDR3 loop: CASRPITGVTGELFF. The CDR3 DNA reads as TGTGCCAGTAGGCCGATCACAGGGGTGACCGGGGAGCTGTTTTTT.

The chain employs TRBV6-5 and TRBJ1-2; TRBD1 matches at 7 bases. The V gene end was trimmed by 3 bases and the J gene end by 2 bases; junction bases not matched to a gene: 6. The CDR3 is 15 amino acids. The germline V gene has CDR1 MNHEY and CDR2 SVGAGI. DNA for the CDR3: TGTGCCAGCAGTTATAGCCGGGACAGCAACTATGGCTACACCTTC. The encoded protein is CASSYSRDSNYGYTF.